A single count supports the clone carrying this T cell receptor (beta chain). Its matching antigen is unknown. Because the CDR3 is missing its conserved closing phenylalanine or tryptophan, this is likely a read error. The DNA is omitted, as the CDR3 cannot be located on it reliably, and the CDR3 follows TCRdb's listing. Per the germline V gene, CDR1 is MNHEY and CDR2 is SVGAGI. The CDR3 region is 11 residues in length, termini included. This record comes from a study of T cell responses to AZD1222 COVID-19 vaccine. Study-level results: Spike-wide coverage was observed for vaccine-associated CD4 TCRs, with dominant responses at 160-218 and 743-854.

Assay used: immunoSEQ multiplex PCR; TCRdb lists only in-frame clones, some missing. This sample has under 150,000 clones; roughly 93% occur once, and the top ten carry 9.3%. This TCR was sampled from an adult who received the AZD1222 COVID-19 vaccine. V usage is TRBV6-5 and J usage is TRBJ1-1. The sequencing used peripheral blood, collected 28 days after the second AZD1222 dose. The CDR3 reads CASSYQNRDFL.